The clone carrying this T cell receptor beta chain was recorded many times. Its cognate antigen is unknown. This sample stems from a study of blood T cells in healthy people across ages. Study-level results: Bulk PBMC profiling left naive and antigen-experienced comparisons inconclusive. There were more naive CD4+ cells and higher diversity in long-lived donors than in aged donors.

Using a J-beta primer mix together with a sample-barcoded 5' primer, a second PCR was run for roughly 6 to 12 cycles. TCRdb used MiXCR to reprocess the 5' RACE reads, holding one entry per CDR3 protein. The table records under 2,000,000 distinct CDR3 sequences, around 48% of them present only once. V lost 2 bases and J 2 bases, leaving 13 bases between the germline ends. The germline V gene encodes CDR1 SGHVS and CDR2 FNYEAQ. This CDR3 is built from 15 residues. The sequence was collected from a woman aged 40 to 50 in good health. The sample taken for sequencing was blood. The chain joins TRBV7-6 to TRBJ2-7; D unclear. CDR3 sequence reads: CASSLRGGTAYEQYF. The DNA for the CDR3 is TGTGCCAGCAGCTTAAGAGGCGGCACAGCCTACGAGCAGTACTTC.